This is a list of T cell receptor beta chains from one sample in a study of persistence of HIV-infected CD4 T cells. Profiling relied on immunoSEQ multiplex PCR, and the TCRdb table lists in-frame clones only, not all of them. The sample contains 35,000 to 40,000 clones, roughly 89% of which appear only once. Their target antigens are unknown. Sequencing used CD4+ T cells sorted from PBMCs after approximately 19-hour stimulation, obtained from a patient who received antiretroviral therapy. The source is an adult man with HIV who was CMV-seropositive. Each CDR3 is given with its conserved first and last residue. The D gene is left open where the match is weak. For some rows the clone size is stated as once, few or many, or as a class when expanded; others skip it.

v_call	clone_size	d_call	j_call	cdr3_nt	cdr3_aa
TRBV5-6	NA	TRBD1	TRBJ2-2	TGTGCCAGCAGCTATGGGACAGGGGGGACCGGGGAGCTGTTTTTT	CASSYGTGGTGELFF
TRBV7-3	NA	TRBD1	TRBJ2-2	TGTGCCAGCAGCCCTTTCGGACAGGGGCCGAGTACCGGGGAGCTGTTTTTT	CASSPFGQGPSTGELFF
TRBV15	NA	NA	TRBJ1-5	TGTGCCACCAGCGGGGGGACGGGAAACCTAGATCAGCCCCAGCATTTT	CATSGGTGNLDQPQHF
TRBV18	NA	TRBD2	TRBJ2-1	TGTGCCAGCTCACCAGGGACTAGCGGGGTGAAATACAATGAGCAGTTCTTC	CASSPGTSGVKYNEQFF
TRBV7-9	NA	NA	TRBJ1-6	TGTGCCAGCAGCTTTAGCCAGGGAAGTTCACCCCTCCACTTT	CASSFSQGSSPLHF
TRBV3-1/TRBV3-2	NA	NA	TRBJ1-1	TGTGCCAGCAGCCAAGGAATCTGGACTAACCGGAACACTGAAGCTTTCTTT	CASSQGIWTNRNTEAFF
TRBV27	NA	NA	TRBJ1-4	TGTGCCAGCAGGAAAACCAGGGATGAAAAACTGTTTTTT	CASRKTRDEKLFF
TRBV7-6	NA	NA	TRBJ1-5	TGTGCCAGCAGCCGGACCCTCGGTCAGCCCCAGCATTTT	CASSRTLGQPQHF
TRBV11-1	few	TRBD2	TRBJ2-3	TGTGCCAGCAGCTCACTAGCGGGGGGTGGGGCCACGCAGTATTTT	CASSSLAGGGATQYF
TRBV30	NA	NA	TRBJ1-2	TGTGCCTGGAGTGGCCGTCAGGGGATTGGCTATGGCTACACCTTC	CAWSGRQGIGYGYTF
TRBV7-8	once	TRBD1	TRBJ2-2	TGTGCCAGCAGCTCGACAGGGCCCCCGGTCACCGGGGAGCTGTTTTTT	CASSSTGPPVTGELFF
TRBV6-5	NA	NA	TRBJ1-2	TGTGCCAGCAGTCCCCCCCCGGGACTCCTATATGGCTACACCTTC	CASSPPPGLLYGYTF
TRBV4-1	NA	NA	TRBJ2-5	TGCGCCAGCAGCCCCCGGGGAGGCATAGAGGGGGAGACCCAGTACTTC	CASSPRGGIEGETQYF
TRBV7-2	NA	TRBD2	TRBJ2-7	TGTGCCAGCAGCTCCATCTCTAGCGGGAGTAATTATGCCTACGAGCAGTACTTC	CASSSISSGSNYAYEQYF
TRBV27	once	NA	TRBJ1-1	TGTGCCAGCAGTCAAACCAATAGACAGCCGAACACTGAAGCTTTCTTT	CASSQTNRQPNTEAFF
TRBV6-5	NA	TRBD1	TRBJ2-2	TGTGCCAGCAGGAAACAGGGGGTTAACACCGGGGAGCTGTTTTTT	CASRKQGVNTGELFF
TRBV5-1	once	NA	TRBJ2-2	TGCGCCAGCAGCTTGCGACTTGGAGGGAGCACCGGGGAGCTGTTTTTT	CASSLRLGGSTGELFF
TRBV19	NA	NA	TRBJ2-2	TGTGCCAGTACCCGGGATCGGACCACCGGGGAGCTGTTTTTT	CASTRDRTTGELFF
TRBV6-5	NA	NA	TRBJ2-2	TGTGCCAGCAGTTACGATAGTTTTACCGGGGAGCTGTTTTTT	CASSYDSFTGELFF
TRBV30	once	NA	TRBJ2-7	TGTGCCTGGAGTGTAGAGCAGGGGAGAGGGTACGAGCAGTACTTC	CAWSVEQGRGYEQYF
TRBV3-1/TRBV3-2	NA	NA	TRBJ2-1	TGTGCCAGCAGCCAAGATGCAGGCTCCCGGGGTGAGCAGTTCTTC	CASSQDAGSRGEQFF
TRBV6-2/TRBV6-3	NA	NA	TRBJ1-6	TGTGCCAGCAGTTACTCGAGATGGGGTGAGTCACCCCTCCACTTT	CASSYSRWGESPLHF
TRBV11-2	NA	NA	TRBJ2-1	TGTGCCAGCAGCTTAGCAGGGGGGGGAGGAGGTGCGAGGAATGAGCAGTTCTTC	CASSLAGGGGGARNEQFF
TRBV10-3	NA	NA	TRBJ1-1	TGTGCCATCAGTGAGACTGACCCGACGGCCCCGAACACTGAAGCTTTCTTT	CAISETDPTAPNTEAFF
TRBV19	NA	NA	TRBJ1-5	TGTGCCAGTAACGCGGCTGGACCCTATAGCAATCAGCCCCAGCATTTT	CASNAAGPYSNQPQHF
TRBV6-5	NA	NA	TRBJ1-5	TGTGCCAGCAGTCAACAGGGAGGACAGCCCCAGCATTTT	CASSQQGGQPQHF
TRBV18	NA	TRBD1	TRBJ1-5	TGTGCCAGCTCACGGGGATTTGACAGGGCAAGCCAGCCCCAGCATTTT	CASSRGFDRASQPQHF
TRBV18	NA	TRBD1	TRBJ2-7	TGTGCCAGCTCGGGACAGGGGGATGGCGAGCAGTACTTC	CASSGQGDGEQYF
TRBV18	NA	NA	TRBJ2-3	TGTGCCAGCTCACCACGGGGCCCAGATACGCAGTATTTT	CASSPRGPDTQYF
TRBV25-1	NA	NA	TRBJ2-2	TGTGCCAGCAGCGTCTCGACAGGAGGTGCCGGGGAGCTGTTTTTT	CASSVSTGGAGELFF
TRBV19	NA	NA	TRBJ1-2	TGTGCCAGTAGTATTCGCGAGCGAAACTATGGCTACACCTTC	CASSIRERNYGYTF
TRBV5-8	NA	NA	TRBJ1-3	TGTGCCAGCAGCATGGACAGATTCAGCTCTGGAAACACCATATATTTT	CASSMDRFSSGNTIYF
TRBV3-1/TRBV3-2	NA	NA	TRBJ1-1	TGTGCCAGCACCCACCCGAACACTGAAGCTTTCTTT	CASTHPNTEAFF
TRBV18	NA	NA	TRBJ1-6	TGTGCCAGCTCAAGGCAGCGACCCGATAATTCACCCCTCCACTTT	CASSRQRPDNSPLHF
TRBV7-2	few	NA	TRBJ2-5	TGTGCCAGCAGCTCCGGTATTGCGGAGACCCAGTACTTC	CASSSGIAETQYF
TRBV5-5	NA	NA	TRBJ2-3	TGTGCCAGCAGCTTTCCACACACAGATACGCAGTATTTT	CASSFPHTDTQYF
TRBV6-5	NA	NA	TRBJ1-4	TGTGCCAGCAGTTACACGACGGGAAAACTGTTTTTT	CASSYTTGKLFF
TRBV3-1/TRBV3-2	NA	TRBD1	TRBJ1-6	TGTGCCAGCAGCGACTACAGGGGGAGTTTACCCCTCCACTTT	CASSDYRGSLPLHF
TRBV7-2	NA	TRBD1	TRBJ2-7	TGTGCCAGCAGCCCGAGGGGACAGGGCCACGAGCAGTACTTC	CASSPRGQGHEQYF
TRBV5-4	NA	NA	TRBJ2-7	TGTGCCAGCACCCCGGGACTGGACGCCTACGAGCAGTACTTC	CASTPGLDAYEQYF
TRBV27	NA	NA	TRBJ2-2	TGTGCCAGCAGTTTATCAGTCAGGGGTCCCGGGGAGCTGTTTTTT	CASSLSVRGPGELFF
TRBV28	NA	NA	TRBJ1-5	TGTGCCAGCAGTTTATCGGGGCTGCGCCCCCAGCATTTT	CASSLSGLRPQHF
TRBV20-1	NA	TRBD1	TRBJ2-1	TGCAGTGCTAGTGGACAGGGGTACAATGAGCAGTTCTTC	CSASGQGYNEQFF
TRBV7-2	once	NA	TRBJ1-4	TGTGCCAGCAGCTTAGAAGGGGCCTCTGAAAAACTGTTTTTT	CASSLEGASEKLFF
TRBV7-2	once	TRBD1	TRBJ1-5	TGTGCCAGCAGCCCGACAGGGGGCAATCAGCCCCAGCATTTT	CASSPTGGNQPQHF
TRBV6-2/TRBV6-3	NA	NA	TRBJ1-2	TGTGCCAGCAGCCTCCAAGGGATGGGCTACACCTTC	CASSLQGMGYTF
TRBV5-1	once	TRBD1	TRBJ1-6	TGCGCCAGCAGATATGGACAGGACAATTCACCCCTCCACTTT	CASRYGQDNSPLHF
TRBV24-1	NA	TRBD2	TRBJ2-5	TGTGCCACCAGTGATTTGGCGGGAGGGAAAGAGACCCAGTACTTC	CATSDLAGGKETQYF
TRBV7-8	NA	NA	TRBJ1-2	TGTGCCAGCAGCTTAGTTTTAGTGGCCCACCGAACTAACTATGGCTACACCTTC	CASSLVLVAHRTNYGYTF
TRBV25-1	NA	NA	TRBJ2-6	TGTGCCAGCAGTGAAGCTTACCGCTCTGGGGCCAACGTCCTGACTTTC	CASSEAYRSGANVLTF
TRBV4-2	medium-sized	NA	TRBJ1-6	TGTGCCAGCAGCCCCCAGACAGCAGAGACTTCACCCCTCCACTTT	CASSPQTAETSPLHF
TRBV12-3/TRBV12-4	few	TRBD1	TRBJ1-5	TGTGCCAGCAGTGAACAGGGGAATCAGCCCCAGCATTTT	CASSEQGNQPQHF
TRBV19	NA	TRBD2	TRBJ2-7	TGTGCCAGTAGTGTCGGACTAGCTGCGTACGAGCAGTACTTC	CASSVGLAAYEQYF
TRBV7-2	few	NA	TRBJ2-2	TGTGCCAGCAGCTTATTGGGGCGCGGGGAGCTGTTTTTT	CASSLLGRGELFF
TRBV7-2	NA	NA	TRBJ2-2	TGTGCCAGCAGCTTAGTGGGGGGCATTTACACCGGGGAGCTGTTTTTT	CASSLVGGIYTGELFF
TRBV6-5	medium-sized	NA	TRBJ1-1	TGTGCCAGCACTATTCGGAGGGGCGCTGAAGCTTTCTTT	CASTIRRGAEAFF
TRBV27	once	TRBD1	TRBJ2-1	TGTGCCAGCAGTCTACGGGCGACAGGGTACTACAATGAGCAGTTCTTC	CASSLRATGYYNEQFF
TRBV14	NA	TRBD1	TRBJ2-5	TGTGCCAGCAGCCAACTACAGGGGGCTGAGACCCAGTACTTC	CASSQLQGAETQYF
TRBV19	NA	NA	TRBJ2-1	TGTGCCAGTAGTACTCCACTCAGGGGGGACTACAATGAGCAGTTCTTC	CASSTPLRGDYNEQFF